This T cell receptor beta chain was identified in a study of siplizumab effects on memory and regulatory T cells. Notes on the study in general: Naive T cells were seemingly more diverse than memory cells, and major contributions to the alloresponse seemed to be made by them. Only a minor fraction of alloreactive clones mapped to unstimulated subsets. Among mappable alloreactive CD4+ clones, the Treg-derived fraction averaged approximately 73% with siplizumab versus more than 25% in controls.

TCRdb keeps only in-frame clones here, not all; method: immunoSEQ multiplex PCR. The table shows over 100,000 clones, with roughly 92% occurring only once. This CDR3 contains 14 residues. Trimming pared 3 bases from V and 1 base from J, leaving 8 bases between. Per the germline V gene, CDR1 is LNHDA and CDR2 is SQIVND (reference sequence). Comment on this clone: Antigen: not known.

The material sequenced was Tregs sorted from blood. This chain connects TRBV19 to TRBJ2-3; D could derive from TRBD1 or TRBD2 (5 bases each). The TCR sequence derives from a human donor in good health. CDR3 nucleotide sequence: TGTGCCAGTAGTATTCGGGGCGGCACAGATACGCAGTATTTT. It codes for CASSIRGGTDTQYF.